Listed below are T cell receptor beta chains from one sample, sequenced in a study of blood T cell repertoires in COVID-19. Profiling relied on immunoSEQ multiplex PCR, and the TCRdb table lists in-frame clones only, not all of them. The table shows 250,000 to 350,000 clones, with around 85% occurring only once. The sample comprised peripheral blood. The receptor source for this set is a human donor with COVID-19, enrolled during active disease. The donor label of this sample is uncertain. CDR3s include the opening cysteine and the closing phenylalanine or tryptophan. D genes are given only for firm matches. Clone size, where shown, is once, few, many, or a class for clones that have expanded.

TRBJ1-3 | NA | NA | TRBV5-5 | TGTGCCAGCAGCTTGGCCAGCAGGCTCTCTGGAAACACCATATATTTT | CASSLASRLSGNTIYF
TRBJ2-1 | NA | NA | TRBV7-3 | TGTGCCAGCAGCTTAACGCCAGATACCTACAATGAGCAGTTCTTC | CASSLTPDTYNEQFF
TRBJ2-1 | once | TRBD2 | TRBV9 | TGTGCCAGCAGCGTAGCGGGAGGGTCAGGCTACAATGAGCAGTTCTTC | CASSVAGGSGYNEQFF
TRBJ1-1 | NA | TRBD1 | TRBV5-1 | TGCGCCAGCAGCTTAGGGACAGGGGGGTTGAACACTGAAGCTTTCTTT | CASSLGTGGLNTEAFF
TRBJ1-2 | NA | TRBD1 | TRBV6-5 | TGTGCCAGCAGTTACAGGGGACAGGTGCGTGGCTACACCTTC | CASSYRGQVRGYTF
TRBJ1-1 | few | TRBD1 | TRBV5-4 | TGTGCCAGCAGCTTGGCTGGCAGGGGGGACACTGAAGCTTTCTTT | CASSLAGRGDTEAFF
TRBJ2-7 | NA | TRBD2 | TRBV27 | TGTGCCAGCGCCACACAAACGGGGGGGGCTCACGAGCAGTACTTC | CASATQTGGAHEQYF
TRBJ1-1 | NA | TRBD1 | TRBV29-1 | TGCAGCGTTGGCCAGGCAGGGGGGAACACTGAAGCTTTCTTT | CSVGQAGGNTEAFF
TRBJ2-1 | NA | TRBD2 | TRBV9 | TGTGCCAGCAGCGCTAGCGGGAACGCCTACAATGAGCAGTTCTTC | CASSASGNAYNEQFF
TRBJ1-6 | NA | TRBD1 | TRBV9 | TGTGCCAGCAGCGTGGGGACAGGGGGCAATTCACCCCTCCACTTT | CASSVGTGGNSPLHF
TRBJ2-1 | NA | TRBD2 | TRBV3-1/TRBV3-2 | TGTGCCAGCAGGAGGACTAGCTTCAATGAGCAGTTCTTC | CASRRTSFNEQFF
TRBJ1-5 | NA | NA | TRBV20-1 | TGCAGTGCTAGTCCCCCCGGGGGGGGAGGGCAGCCCCAGCATTTT | CSASPPGGGGQPQHF
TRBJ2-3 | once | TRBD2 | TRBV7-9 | TGTGCCAGCACCCGAAGCGGGACCGTCACAGATACGCAGTATTTT | CASTRSGTVTDTQYF
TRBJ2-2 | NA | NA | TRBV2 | TGTGCCAGCAGTGAAGCGAATGTAACAGAAGGTCCCGGCGGGTCTATTACAGACACCGGGGAGCTGTTTTTT | CASSEANVTEGPGGSITDTGELFF
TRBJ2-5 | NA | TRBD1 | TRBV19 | TGTGCCAGTAGTCTTGACAGGGCTAAAGAGACCCAGTACTTC | CASSLDRAKETQYF
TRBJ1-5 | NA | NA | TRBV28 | TGTGCCAGCAGTTCACCCTTGTCGGGAACTCAGCCCCAGCATTTT | CASSSPLSGTQPQHF
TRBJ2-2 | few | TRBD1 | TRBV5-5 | TGTGCCAGCAGCTTGGGGGGCCACAGGGGTGGCGGGGAGCTGTTTTTT | CASSLGGHRGGGELFF
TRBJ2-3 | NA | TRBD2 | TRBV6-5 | TGTGCCACCACATTGGCTGGCGGGAGAACAGATACGCAGTATTTT | CATTLAGGRTDTQYF
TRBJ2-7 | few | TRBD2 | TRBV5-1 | TGCGCCAGCAGCTTAAGCGGGAGATTCTACGAGCAGTACTTC | CASSLSGRFYEQYF
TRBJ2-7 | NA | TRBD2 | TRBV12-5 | TGTGCTAGTGGTCCGGAGGCTAGCGGCCTTTTCTACGAGCAGTACTTC | CASGPEASGLFYEQYF
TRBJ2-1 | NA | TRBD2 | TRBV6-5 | TGTGCCAGCACGGGCGGGAGGCCGGGCAATGAGCAGTTCTTC | CASTGGRPGNEQFF
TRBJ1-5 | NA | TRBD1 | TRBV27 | TGTGCCAGCAGTTTATCGGGACAGAGCAATCAGCCCCAGCATTTT | CASSLSGQSNQPQHF
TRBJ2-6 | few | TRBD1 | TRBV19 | TGTGCCAGTAGTCAAGGACAGGGGGCGCCGAGCTCTGGGGCCAACGTCCTGACTTTC | CASSQGQGAPSSGANVLTF
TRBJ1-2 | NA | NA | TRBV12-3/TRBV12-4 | TGTGCCAGCAGAAGAATAGCGAGAGGCTACACCTTC | CASRRIARGYTF
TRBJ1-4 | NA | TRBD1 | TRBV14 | TGTGCCAGCAGCCGACAGGGGGTGGGTGAAAAACTGTTTTTT | CASSRQGVGEKLFF
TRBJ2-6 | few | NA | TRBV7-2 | TGTGCCAGCAGCTTGGCCGCCTCTGGGGCCAACGTCCTGACTTTC | CASSLAASGANVLTF
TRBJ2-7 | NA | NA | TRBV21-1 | TGTGCCAGCAGCATTCGGACTAGCGGGGCAACCTACGAGCAGTACTTC | CASSIRTSGATYEQYF
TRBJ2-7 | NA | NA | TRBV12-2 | TGTGCAAGTCGCTCGTCCCCTGGATCCGACAGGATTTACGAGCAGTACTTC | CASRSSPGSDRIYEQYF